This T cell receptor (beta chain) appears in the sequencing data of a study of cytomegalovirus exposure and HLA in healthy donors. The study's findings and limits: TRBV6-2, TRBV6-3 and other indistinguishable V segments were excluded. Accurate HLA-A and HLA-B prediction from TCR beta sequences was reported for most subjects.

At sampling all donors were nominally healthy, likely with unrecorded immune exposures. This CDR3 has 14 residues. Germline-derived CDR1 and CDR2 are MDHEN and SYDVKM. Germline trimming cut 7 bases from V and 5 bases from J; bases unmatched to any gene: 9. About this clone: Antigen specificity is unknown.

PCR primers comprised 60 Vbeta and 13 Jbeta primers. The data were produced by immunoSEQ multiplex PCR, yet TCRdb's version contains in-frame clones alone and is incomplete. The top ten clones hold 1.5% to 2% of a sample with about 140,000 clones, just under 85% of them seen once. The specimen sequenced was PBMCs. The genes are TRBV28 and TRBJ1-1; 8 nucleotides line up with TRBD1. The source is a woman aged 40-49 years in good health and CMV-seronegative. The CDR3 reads CASKADRVLTEAFF. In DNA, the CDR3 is TGTGCCAGCAAAGCGGACAGGGTTCTGACTGAAGCTTTCTTT.